The clone carrying this TCR beta chain was detected only a few times. What it binds is unknown. This sample was taken from a study of CD8 T cells in ankylosing spondylitis. Study findings and constraints: Clones linked with disease were CD8+ and fairly uncommon in the peripheral blood. A TCR beta motif made of eight highly homologous variants seemed typical of ankylosing spondylitis blood. As reported, disease-linked clones showed significant enrichment in matched ankylosing spondylitis synovial fluid. In reactive arthritis synovial fluid and blood, some motif variants had been reported before.

Generation of TCR beta libraries employed quantitative 5'-RACE incorporating molecular barcodes. From the 5' RACE reads, TCRdb called clonotypes with MiXCR, one entry per CDR3 protein. The sample includes some 200,000 distinct CDR3 sequences, about 7% of them seen just once. The sample consisted of blood, either unsorted or a sorted T cell fraction (not recorded which). The receptor comes from a male donor with ankylosing spondylitis.

The CDR3, as DNA: TGTGCCAGCAGCTTCGTGGTAGCGGGAGGGTTCTACGAGCAGTACTTC. Translated, it gives CASSFVVAGGFYEQYF. The rearrangement joins TRBV11-2 to TRBJ2-7, with TRBD2 matching over 11 bases. Germline CDR1 and CDR2: SGHAT and FQNNGV. There are 16 residues in the CDR3. V trimming: 3 bases; J trimming: 3 bases; junction bases outside the gene matches: 7.